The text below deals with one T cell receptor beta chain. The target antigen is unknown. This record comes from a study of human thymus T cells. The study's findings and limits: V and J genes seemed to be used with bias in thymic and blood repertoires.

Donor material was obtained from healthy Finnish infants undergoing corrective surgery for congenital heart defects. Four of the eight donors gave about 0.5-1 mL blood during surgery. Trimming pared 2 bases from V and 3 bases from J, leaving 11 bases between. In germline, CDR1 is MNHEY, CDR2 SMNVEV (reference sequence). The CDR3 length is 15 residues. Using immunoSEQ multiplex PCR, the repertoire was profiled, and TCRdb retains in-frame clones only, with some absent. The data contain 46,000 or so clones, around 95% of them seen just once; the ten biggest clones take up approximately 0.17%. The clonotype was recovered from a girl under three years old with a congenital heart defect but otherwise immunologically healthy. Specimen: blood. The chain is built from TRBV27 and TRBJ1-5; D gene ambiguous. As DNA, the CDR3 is TGTGCCAGCAGTTTAGAAAGCGGGGTCAATCAGCCCCAGCATTTT. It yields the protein CASSLESGVNQPQHF.